This entry concerns a single T cell receptor beta chain. Its antigen is currently unknown. Patients had chemo-refractory metastatic non-small-cell lung cancer and received focal radiation plus CTLA-4 blockade that used ipilimumab. Profiling relied on immunoSEQ multiplex PCR, and the TCRdb table lists in-frame clones only, not all of them. The table lists fewer than 100,000 clones, over 70% of them singletons. The sample comes from a study of radiotherapy plus CTLA-4 blockade in lung cancer. Findings and caveats of the study: TCR clones from tumors expanded in blood after radiotherapy plus ipilimumab.

This material consisted of peripheral blood, taken from a patient treated with radiotherapy plus ipilimumab. The TCR comes from a human donor with non-small cell lung cancer whose response to radiotherapy plus ipilimumab could not be evaluated. Some clones in this sample may be carry-over from other donors' samples.

The CDR3 reads CASSAMHGTNSFYEQYF. The CDR3 DNA is TGTGCCAGCAGTGCCATGCATGGCACAAATTCGTTCTACGAGCAGTACTTC. V gene TRBV6-1 combines with J gene TRBJ2-7; D remains unclear. CDR1 is MNHNS, CDR2 SASEGT, per germline. This CDR3 comprises 17 residues. V was cut by 4 bases and J by 3 bases, with 22 bases left in between.